One and the same sample provided the 26 T cell receptor beta chains below, sequenced in a study of blood T cell repertoires in COVID-19. Profiling relied on immunoSEQ multiplex PCR, and the TCRdb table lists in-frame clones only, not all of them. The table shows about 210,000 clones, with 75% to 90% occurring only once. The sequenced material came from PBMCs or T cells enriched from blood (not recorded which). The receptor source for this set is a woman aged 25 to 39 who had been exposed to COVID-19.

The genes are TRBV3-1 (or the pseudogene TRBV3-2) and TRBJ1-3, with a possible D match to TRBD1 (6 bases). The CDR3 sequence is 17 residues long. Trimming removed 4 bases at V and 2 bases at J, with 18 bases between. Looked up from germline, CDR1 is LGHDT and CDR2 is YNNKEL (reference sequence). The CDR3 DNA is TGTGCCAGCAGCCCCCCCCTGGGACATTGGACTGGAAACACCATATATTTT. Its protein is CASSPPLGHWTGNTIYF.

This clone was counted between two and nine times. The CDR3 DNA follows: TGCGCCAGAGAGGGGGCTCCCAGGGCCTACGAGCAGTACTTC. It is translated as CAREGAPRAYEQYF. This chain connects TRBV5-1 to TRBJ2-7; 7 nucleotides align to TRBD1. V was pared by 8 bases and J by 2 bases, with 10 bases of the junction left unmatched. The germline CDR1 and CDR2 sequences are SGHRS and YFSETQ. The CDR3 is 14 residues long.

The J gene is TRBJ1-2, the V gene TRBV2, with unresolved D. CDR1 and CDR2 (germline): SNHLY, FYNNEI. V lost 6 bases and J 4 bases, leaving 12 bases between the germline ends. This CDR3 has 13 residues. The CDR3 spells CASSDGHVYGYTF. For the CDR3, the DNA is TGTGCCAGCAGCGATGGGCATGTCTATGGCTACACCTTC. The whole variable domain, remainder taken from reference TRBV2 and TRBJ1-2, is EPEVTQTPSHQVTQMGQEVILRCVPISNHLYFYWYRQILGQKVEFLVSFYNNEISEKSEIFDDQFSVERPDGSNFTLKIRSTKLEDSAMYFCASSDGHVYGYTFGSGTRLTVV.

This sequence joins TRBV6-1 and TRBJ1-4, with D possibly matching TRBD1 (6 bases). Trimming removed 2 bases at V and 6 bases at J, with 19 bases between. This CDR3 region has 17 residues. The V gene's germline CDR1 is MNHNS and CDR2 SASEGT. CDR3 nucleotides: TGTGCCAGCAGTGAACGGGCAGGGGACGTGGGTTATGAAAAACTGTTTTTT. Translated: CASSERAGDVGYEKLFF.

This chain links TRBV9 with TRBJ1-1; D remains unclear. V was cut by 2 bases and J by 3 bases, with 14 bases left in between. The CDR3 extends over 15 amino acids. Germline values: CDR1 SGDLS, CDR2 YYNGEE. DNA of the CDR3: TGTGCCAGCAGCGTTATCCAGCGAGGAGACACTGAAGCTTTCTTT. Protein: CASSVIQRGDTEAFF.

The CDR3 DNA follows: TGCGCCAGCAGTGAGTCACAGCGACTAACCTACGAGCAGTACTTC. Its translation is CASSESQRLTYEQYF. The chain combines TRBV10-2 with TRBJ2-7, with D possibly matching TRBD2 (5 bases). The germline gives CDR1 WSHSY, CDR2 SAAADI. The CDR3 has 15 residues. Trimming removed 0 bases at V and 2 bases at J, with 11 bases between.

This clone has a single count. The J gene is TRBJ1-5, the V gene TRBV5-1, with D perhaps matching TRBD1 (6 bases). The CDR3 runs 16 residues. Germline V CDR1 and CDR2: SGHRS, YFSETQ. V lost 9 bases to trimming and J lost 0 bases, with 19 bases between them. The CDR3 here is CATPHEGGHSNQPQHF. The CDR3 bases are TGCGCCACCCCCCACGAGGGGGGGCATAGCAATCAGCCCCAGCATTTT.

The J gene is TRBJ2-1, the V gene TRBV7-3, with 8 bases lining up with TRBD2. The CDR3 runs 14 residues. V trimming: 2 bases; J trimming: 9 bases; junction bases outside the gene matches: 6. Germline CDR1 reads SGHTA; CDR2 reads FQGTGA. In DNA, the CDR3 is TGTGCCAGCAGCTTAGACCCGGGAGGGGGTGAGCAGTTCTTC. Translating gives CASSLDPGGGEQFF. Complete variable domain (other parts from reference TRBV7-3 and TRBJ2-1): GAGVSQTPSNKVTEKGKYVELRCDPISGHTALYWYRQSLGQGPEFLIYFQGTGAADDSGLPNDRFFAVRPEGSVSTLKIQRTERGDSAVYLCASSLDPGGGEQFFGPGTRLTVL.

The chain couples TRBV27 to TRBJ1-1, with D possibly TRBD1 on 6 matching bases. The germline V gene encodes CDR1 MNHEY and CDR2 SMNVEV (reference sequence). This CDR3 spans 14 amino acids. The V gene lost 3 bases and the J gene lost 3 bases, with 11 bases spanning the gap. CDR3: CASSFQGLYTEAFF. CDR3 sequence (DNA): TGTGCCAGCAGTTTCCAGGGGCTGTACACTGAAGCTTTCTTT.

The chain joins TRBV5-4 to TRBJ2-2; TRBD2 matches 8 bases. The CDR3 is made up of 17 amino acids. Germline CDR1 is SGHNT and CDR2 is YYREEE (reference sequence). The junction had 11 bases not matched to a gene; V was cut back by 3 bases and J by 4 bases. This chain's CDR3 is CASSSGGLGGGTGELFF. The CDR3, as DNA: TGTGCCAGCAGCTCGGGGGGACTAGGCGGGGGCACCGGGGAGCTGTTTTTT.

This clone was recorded only once. The chain carries TRBV19 and TRBJ1-2; D may be TRBD1 (6 bases). V shed 0 bases and J shed 3 bases, with 11 bases lying between them. The CDR3 totals 15 residues. Germline V gives CDR1 LNHDA, CDR2 SQIVND (reference sequence). The CDR3 sequence: CASSIDAQGHYGYTF. The CDR3 DNA reads as TGTGCCAGTAGTATAGACGCGCAGGGGCACTATGGCTACACCTTC.

This chain uses TRBV28 with TRBJ1-1; TRBD1 agrees at 7 bases. The junction had 13 bases not matched to a gene; V was cut back by 4 bases and J by 2 bases. This CDR3 region has 17 residues. Germline V gene data show CDR1 as MDHEN and CDR2 as SYDVKM. The DNA for the CDR3 is TGTGCCAGCAGTTATATCCCCACGGGACAGCGAAACACTGAAGCTTTCTTT. Translated, it gives CASSYIPTGQRNTEAFF.

The V gene is TRBV9, the J gene TRBJ2-5; 7 nucleotides line up with TRBD1. J lost 2 bases, V lost 0 bases, and 1 base had no gene match. The CDR3 has 14 residues. CDR1 and CDR2 (germline): SGDLS, YYNGEE. CDR3 DNA sequence: TGTGCCAGCAGCGTAGCGGGACAGCAAGAGACCCAGTACTTC. Residues: CASSVAGQQETQYF.

The chain combines TRBV30 with TRBJ1-1, with D perhaps TRBD1 (6 bases). Trimming removed 3 bases from V and 0 bases from J, with 14 bases in between. CDR1 and CDR2 from the germline V gene are GTSNPN and SVGIG (reference sequence). The CDR3 has 15 amino acids. Written as DNA, the CDR3 is TGTGCCTGGAGCCCGACAGGCCAGATGAACACTGAAGCTTTCTTT. It codes for CAWSPTGQMNTEAFF.

The V and J genes are TRBV27 and TRBJ1-6, with 10 bases matching TRBD1. Germline CDR1 is MNHEY and CDR2 is SMNVEV (reference sequence). With 5 bases clipped from V and 8 bases from J, the junction kept 12 bases outside the gene matches. The CDR3 is 17 residues long. The CDR3 DNA follows: TGTGCCAGCAGTGACGGACAGGGGGGGTTTCTATATTCACCCCTCCACTTT. It specifies CASSDGQGGFLYSPLHF.

The CDR3 DNA sequence: TGCGCCAGCAGCGCCGGACAGGCTAACAATGAGCAGTTCTTC. The encoded protein is CASSAGQANNEQFF. The chain recombines TRBV5-1 with TRBJ2-1, with 7 bases aligning to TRBD1. The germline V gene has CDR1 SGHRS and CDR2 YFSETQ. The CDR3 consists of 14 residues. The V gene end was trimmed by 4 bases and the J gene end by 5 bases; junction bases not matched to a gene: 6.

This chain connects TRBV19 to TRBJ1-6, with 7 positions matching TRBD1. Germline CDR1 reads LNHDA; CDR2 reads SQIVND (reference sequence). After removal of 4 bases from V and 10 bases from J, the junction contained 13 bases not matched to a gene. This CDR3 contains 16 residues. Here the CDR3 DNA reads TGTGCCAGTAGTACCCAAAACAGGGGAGGAAGATCACCCCTCCACTTT. This codes for CASSTQNRGGRSPLHF.

CDR3: CASSQDHSSNQPQHF. CDR3 DNA: TGTGCCAGCAGCCAAGATCACAGCTCGAATCAGCCCCAGCATTTT. V gene TRBV3-1 (or the pseudogene TRBV3-2) combines with J gene TRBJ1-5; D unclear. Trimming stripped 0 bases from V and 4 bases from J, with 10 bases between. This CDR3 is 15 amino acids long. CDR1 is LGHDT, CDR2 YNNKEL, per germline (reference sequence).

The chain is built from TRBV14 and TRBJ2-7; D might be TRBD1 (6 bases). Germline values: CDR1 SGHDN, CDR2 FVKESK. Trimming cost V 4 bases and J 3 bases, with 13 bases left between them. The CDR3 covers 14 residues. CDR3 nucleotides: TGTGCCAGCAGCCGGCCAGGGGTTTACTACGAGCAGTACTTC. Translated: CASSRPGVYYEQYF.

The J gene is TRBJ2-7, the V gene TRBV19; 8 positions match TRBD1. V shed 4 bases and J 6 bases; nucleotides not matched to a gene: 11. CDR1 and CDR2 from the germline V gene are LNHDA and SQIVND (reference sequence). The CDR3 runs 15 residues. The CDR3: CASSRTGYSGSEQYF. CDR3 nucleotides: TGTGCCAGTAGTAGGACAGGGTACAGCGGCTCCGAGCAGTACTTC.

The chain is built from TRBV5-1 and TRBJ2-7, with TRBD2 matching over 12 bases. V gave up 4 bases and J gave up 4 bases; unmatched junction bases: 12. Germline V gene sequence: CDR1 SGHRS, CDR2 YFSETQ. CDR3 length: 17 residues. In DNA form, the CDR3 reads TGCGCCAGCAGCCTCGCGGCCGGGACTAGCGGGTTATACGAGCAGTACTTC. Amino acid sequence: CASSLAAGTSGLYEQYF.

In its sample, this clone was seen once. This chain links TRBV12-3 or TRBV12-4 with TRBJ2-4; D unresolved. The CDR3 spans 13 residues. V lost 2 bases and J 0 bases, leaving 2 bases between the germline ends. The DNA for the CDR3 is TGTGCCAGCAGTTTACTAGCCAAAAACATTCAGTACTTC. Translation: CASSLLAKNIQYF.

The chain recombines TRBV5-1 with TRBJ2-3; 12 nucleotides line up with TRBD2. The CDR3 has 16 amino acids. CDR1 and CDR2 from the germline V gene are SGHRS and YFSETQ. V lost 6 bases and J lost 4; bases outside the gene matches: 9. The CDR3 DNA follows: TGCGCCAGCACCCTCCCTAGCGGGGGGGCCCCAGATACGCAGTATTTT. It translates to CASTLPSGGAPDTQYF.

The genes are TRBV2 and TRBJ1-1; D is undetermined. The V gene's germline CDR1 is SNHLY and CDR2 FYNNEI. The V gene lost 4 bases and the J gene lost 0 bases, with 9 bases spanning the gap. The CDR3 has 14 residues. Here the CDR3 reads CASSAEVMNTEAFF. DNA for the CDR3: TGTGCCAGCAGTGCGGAGGTGATGAACACTGAAGCTTTCTTT.

This chain connects TRBV6-5 to TRBJ2-7; D possibly corresponds to TRBD2 (6 bases). The CDR3 is 14 residues long. CDR1 MNHEY and CDR2 SVGAGI come from the germline V gene. With 8 bases removed from V and 2 bases from J, the gap between germline ends came to 16 bases. CDR3 region: CASGGFGGPYEQYF. The CDR3 nucleotides read TGTGCCAGCGGGGGGTTTGGAGGCCCCTACGAGCAGTACTTC.

The rearrangement uses TRBV29-1 and TRBJ2-1; 14 bases are a match to TRBD2. Trimming at V came to 4 bases and at J to 8 bases, leaving 7 bases not matched to a gene. The CDR3 has 15 amino acids. Germline V gene sequence: CDR1 SQVTM, CDR2 ANQGSEA. The CDR3 is CSVGLAGGPGDEQFF. For the CDR3, the DNA is TGCAGCGTTGGACTAGCGGGGGGGCCGGGGGATGAGCAGTTCTTC.